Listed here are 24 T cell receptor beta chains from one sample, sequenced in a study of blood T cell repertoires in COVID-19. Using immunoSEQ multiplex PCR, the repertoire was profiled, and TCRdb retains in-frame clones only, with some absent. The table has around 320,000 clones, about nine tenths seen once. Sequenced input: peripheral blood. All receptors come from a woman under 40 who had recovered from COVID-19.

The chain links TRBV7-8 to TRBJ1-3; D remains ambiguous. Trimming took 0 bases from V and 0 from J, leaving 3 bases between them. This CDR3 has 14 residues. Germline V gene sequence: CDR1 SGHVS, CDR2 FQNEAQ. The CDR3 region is CASSLALSGNTIYF. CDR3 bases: TGTGCCAGCAGCTTAGCCCTCTCTGGAAACACCATATATTTT.

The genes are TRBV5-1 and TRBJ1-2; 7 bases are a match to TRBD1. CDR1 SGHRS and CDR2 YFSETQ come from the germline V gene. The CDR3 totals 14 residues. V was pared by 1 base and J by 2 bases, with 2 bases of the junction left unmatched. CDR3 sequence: CASSLSDRNYGYTF. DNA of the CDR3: TGCGCCAGCAGCTTGTCGGACAGGAACTATGGCTACACCTTC.

The CDR3 DNA reads TGTGCCAGCAGCCGCATGGCAGGGACAGCATACAATGAGCAGTTCTTC. Residues: CASSRMAGTAYNEQFF. The chain has TRBV7-2 and TRBJ2-1, with TRBD1 matching 7 bases. The CDR3 is made up of 16 amino acids. The germline V gene encodes CDR1 SGHTA and CDR2 FQGNSA. V lost 5 bases to trimming and J lost 4 bases; unmatched junction nucleotides: 11. The variable domain in full, completed from reference TRBV7-2 and TRBJ2-1, reads GAGVSQSPSNKVTEKGKDVELRCDPISGHTALYWYRQSLGQGLEFLIYFQGNSAPDKSGLPSDRFSAERTGGSVSTLTIQRTQQEDSAVYLCASSRMAGTAYNEQFFGPGTRLTVL.

CDR3 protein: CATSDHDRDRGRETQYF. The CDR3 DNA is TGTGCCACCAGTGACCATGACCGGGACAGGGGGCGAGAGACCCAGTACTTC. This rearrangement joins TRBV24-1 to TRBJ2-5; 12 bases align to TRBD1. The CDR3 loop spans 17 amino acids. CDR1 KGHDR and CDR2 SFDVKD come from the germline V gene. With 4 bases clipped from V and 4 bases from J, the junction kept 9 bases outside the gene matches.

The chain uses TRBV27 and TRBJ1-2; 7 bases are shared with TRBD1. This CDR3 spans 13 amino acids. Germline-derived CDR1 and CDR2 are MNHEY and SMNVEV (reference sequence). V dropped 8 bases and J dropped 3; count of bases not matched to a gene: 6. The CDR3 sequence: CASGDRVHYGYTF. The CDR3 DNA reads TGTGCCAGCGGCGACAGGGTACACTATGGCTACACCTTC.

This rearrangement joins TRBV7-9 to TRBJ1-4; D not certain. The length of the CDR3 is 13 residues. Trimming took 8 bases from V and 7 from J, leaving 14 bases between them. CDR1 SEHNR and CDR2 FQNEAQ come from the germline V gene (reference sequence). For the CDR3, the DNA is TGTGCCAGCTCCTTTTTCCGGGGTGAAAAACTGTTTTTT. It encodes CASSFFRGEKLFF.

CDR3 nucleotide sequence: TGTGCCAGCAGTTCGGCCGGGACAGCTAATGAAAAACTGTTTTTT. As protein: CASSSAGTANEKLFF. The chain joins TRBV28 to TRBJ1-4; TRBD1 matches at 7 bases. V dropped 4 bases and J dropped 3; count of bases not matched to a gene: 5. Germline values: CDR1 MDHEN, CDR2 SYDVKM. The CDR3 length is 15 residues. Full variable domain (remainder filled in from reference TRBV28 and TRBJ1-4): DVKVTQSSRYLVKRTGEKVFLECVQDMDHENMFWYRQDPGLGLRLIYFSYDVKMKEKGDIPEGYSVSREKKERFSLILESASTNQTSMYLCASSSAGTANEKLFFGSGTQLSVL.

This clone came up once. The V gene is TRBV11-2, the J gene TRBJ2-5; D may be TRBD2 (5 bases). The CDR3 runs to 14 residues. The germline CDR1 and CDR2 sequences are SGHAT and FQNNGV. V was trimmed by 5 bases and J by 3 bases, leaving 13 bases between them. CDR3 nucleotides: TGTGCCAGCAGCACTGGACTCCTCGAAGAGACCCAGTACTTC. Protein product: CASSTGLLEETQYF.

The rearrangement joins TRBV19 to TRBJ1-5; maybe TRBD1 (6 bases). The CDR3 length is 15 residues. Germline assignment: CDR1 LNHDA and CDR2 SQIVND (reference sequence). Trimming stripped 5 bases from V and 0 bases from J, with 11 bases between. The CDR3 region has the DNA TGTGCCAGTAGTTGGACAGCCTATAGCAATCAGCCCCAGCATTTT. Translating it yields CASSWTAYSNQPQHF.

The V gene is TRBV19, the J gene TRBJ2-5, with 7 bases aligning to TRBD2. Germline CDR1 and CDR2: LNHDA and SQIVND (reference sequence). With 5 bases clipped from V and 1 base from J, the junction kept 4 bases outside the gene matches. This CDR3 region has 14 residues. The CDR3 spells CASSFRTSQETQYF. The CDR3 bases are TGTGCCAGTAGTTTCCGGACTAGCCAAGAGACCCAGTACTTC.

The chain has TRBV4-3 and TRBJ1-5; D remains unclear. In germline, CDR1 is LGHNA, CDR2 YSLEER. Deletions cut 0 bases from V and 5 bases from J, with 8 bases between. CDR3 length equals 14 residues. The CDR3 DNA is TGCGCCAGCAGCCAAGATTTGGAGGATCAGCCCCAGCATTTT. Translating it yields CASSQDLEDQPQHF.

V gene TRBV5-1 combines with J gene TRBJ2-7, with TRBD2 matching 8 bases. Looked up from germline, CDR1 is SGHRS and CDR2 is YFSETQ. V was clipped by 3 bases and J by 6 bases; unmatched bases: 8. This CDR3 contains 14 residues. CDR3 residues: CASSWGTRGGEQYF. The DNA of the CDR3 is TGCGCCAGCAGCTGGGGGACTAGAGGAGGCGAGCAGTACTTC. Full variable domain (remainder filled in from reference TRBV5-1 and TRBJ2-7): KAGVTQTPRYLIKTRGQQVTLSCSPISGHRSVSWYQQTPGQGLQFLFEYFSETQRNKGNFPGRFSGRQFSNSRSEMNVSTLELGDSALYLCASSWGTRGGEQYFGPGTRLTVT.

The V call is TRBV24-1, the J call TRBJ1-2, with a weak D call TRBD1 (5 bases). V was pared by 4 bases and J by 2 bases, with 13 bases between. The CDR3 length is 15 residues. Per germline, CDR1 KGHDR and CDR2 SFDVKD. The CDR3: CATSEEGRGNYGYTF. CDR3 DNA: TGTGCCACCAGTGAGGAGGGGCGCGGGAACTATGGCTACACCTTC.

The CDR3 DNA is TGTGCCAGTAGTATGATACTCGGGAGGGGGCGAGGTTCAACTAATGAAAAACTGTTTTTT. Residues: CASSMILGRGRGSTNEKLFF. The chain is built from TRBV19 and TRBJ1-4; 7 bases agree with TRBD1. The CDR3 length is 20 residues. Germline V gene lookup returns CDR1 LNHDA and CDR2 SQIVND (reference sequence). V lost 3 bases to trimming and J lost 0 bases; unmatched junction nucleotides: 16. The full variable domain, its missing parts supplied by reference TRBV19 and TRBJ1-4, is DGGITQSPKYLFRKEGQNVTLSCEQNLNHDAMYWYRQDPGQGLRLIYYSQIVNDFQKGDIAEGYSVSREKKESFPLTVTSAQKNPTAFYLCASSMILGRGRGSTNEKLFFGSGTQLSVL.

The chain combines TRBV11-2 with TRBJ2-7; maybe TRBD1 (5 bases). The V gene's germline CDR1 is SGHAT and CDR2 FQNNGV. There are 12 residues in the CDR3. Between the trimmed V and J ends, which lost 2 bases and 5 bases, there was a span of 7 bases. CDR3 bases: TGTGCCAGCAGCTTATGGGGCCACGAGCAGTACTTC. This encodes CASSLWGHEQYF.

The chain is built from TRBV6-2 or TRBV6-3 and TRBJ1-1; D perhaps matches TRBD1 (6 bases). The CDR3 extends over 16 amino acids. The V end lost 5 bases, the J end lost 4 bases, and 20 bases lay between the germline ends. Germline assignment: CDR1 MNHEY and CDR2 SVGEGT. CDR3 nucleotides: TGTGCCAGCAGTACGGCCTCGATAGGGGGAAGCACTGAAGCTTTCTTT. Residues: CASSTASIGGSTEAFF.

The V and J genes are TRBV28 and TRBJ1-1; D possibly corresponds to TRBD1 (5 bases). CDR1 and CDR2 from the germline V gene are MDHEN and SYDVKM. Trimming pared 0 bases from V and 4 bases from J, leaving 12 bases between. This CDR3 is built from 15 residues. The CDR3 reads CASSLWAGQGTEAFF. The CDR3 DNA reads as TGTGCCAGCAGTTTATGGGCAGGGCAGGGCACTGAAGCTTTCTTT.

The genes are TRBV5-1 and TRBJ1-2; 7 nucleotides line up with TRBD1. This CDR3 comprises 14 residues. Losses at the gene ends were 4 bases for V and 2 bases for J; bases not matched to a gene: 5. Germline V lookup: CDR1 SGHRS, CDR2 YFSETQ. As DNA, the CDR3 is TGCGCCAGCAGCCCAGGAGGGGGCAACTATGGCTACACCTTC. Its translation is CASSPGGGNYGYTF.

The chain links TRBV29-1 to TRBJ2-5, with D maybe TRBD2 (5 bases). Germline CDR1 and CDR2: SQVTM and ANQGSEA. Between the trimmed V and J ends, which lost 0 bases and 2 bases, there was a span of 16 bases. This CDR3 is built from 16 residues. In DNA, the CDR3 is TGCAGCGTTGAAGATGCGTTCGGACTCCTACAAGAGACCCAGTACTTC. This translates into CSVEDAFGLLQETQYF.

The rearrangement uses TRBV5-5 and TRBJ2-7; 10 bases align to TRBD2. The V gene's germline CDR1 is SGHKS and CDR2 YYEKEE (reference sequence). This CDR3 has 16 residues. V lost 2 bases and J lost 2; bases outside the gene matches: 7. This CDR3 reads CASSLILAGGTYEQYF. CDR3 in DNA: TGTGCCAGCAGCTTAATTTTAGCGGGAGGTACCTACGAGCAGTACTTC.

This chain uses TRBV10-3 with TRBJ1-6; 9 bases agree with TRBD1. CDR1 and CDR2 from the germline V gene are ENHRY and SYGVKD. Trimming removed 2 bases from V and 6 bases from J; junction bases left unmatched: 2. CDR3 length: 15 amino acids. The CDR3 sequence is CAISELGQGNSPLHF. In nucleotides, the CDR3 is TGTGCCATCAGTGAGCTGGGACAGGGTAATTCACCCCTCCACTTT.

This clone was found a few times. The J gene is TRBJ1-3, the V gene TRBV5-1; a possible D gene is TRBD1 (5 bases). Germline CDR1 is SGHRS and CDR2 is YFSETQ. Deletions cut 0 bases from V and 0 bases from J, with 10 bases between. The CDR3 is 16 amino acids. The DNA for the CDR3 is TGCGCCAGCAGCTTGGGACAGCCGAGCTCTGGAAACACCATATATTTT. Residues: CASSLGQPSSGNTIYF. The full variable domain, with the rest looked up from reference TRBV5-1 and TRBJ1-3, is KAGVTQTPRYLIKTRGQQVTLSCSPISGHRSVSWYQQTPGQGLQFLFEYFSETQRNKGNFPGRFSGRQFSNSRSEMNVSTLELGDSALYLCASSLGQPSSGNTIYFGEGSWLTVV.

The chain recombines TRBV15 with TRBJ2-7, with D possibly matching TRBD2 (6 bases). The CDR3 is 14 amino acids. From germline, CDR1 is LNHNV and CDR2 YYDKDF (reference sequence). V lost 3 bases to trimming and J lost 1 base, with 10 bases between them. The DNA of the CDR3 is TGTGCCACCAGCAGGGCGCGGGATTCCTACGAGCAGTACTTC. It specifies CATSRARDSYEQYF.

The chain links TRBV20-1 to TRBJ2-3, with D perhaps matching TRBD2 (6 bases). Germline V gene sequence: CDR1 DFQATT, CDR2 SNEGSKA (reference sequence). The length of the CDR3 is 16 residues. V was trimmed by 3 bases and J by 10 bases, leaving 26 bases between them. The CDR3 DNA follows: TGCAGTGCTAGTTTGGCAGGGACTTTCGGCGGGCCCCCGCAGTATTTT. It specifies CSASLAGTFGGPPQYF.